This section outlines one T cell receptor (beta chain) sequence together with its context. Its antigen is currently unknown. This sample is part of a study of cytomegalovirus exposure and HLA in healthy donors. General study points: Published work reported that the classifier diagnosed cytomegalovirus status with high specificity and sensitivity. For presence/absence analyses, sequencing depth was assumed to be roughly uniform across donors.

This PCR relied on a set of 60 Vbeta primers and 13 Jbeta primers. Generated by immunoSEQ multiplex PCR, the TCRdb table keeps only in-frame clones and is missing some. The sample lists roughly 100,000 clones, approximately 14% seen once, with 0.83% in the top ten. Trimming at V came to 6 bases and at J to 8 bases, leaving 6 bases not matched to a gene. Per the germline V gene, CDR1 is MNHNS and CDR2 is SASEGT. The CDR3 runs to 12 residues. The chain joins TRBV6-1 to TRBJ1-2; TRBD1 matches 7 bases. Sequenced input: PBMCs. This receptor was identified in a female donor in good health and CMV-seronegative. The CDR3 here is CASSPTGVGYTF. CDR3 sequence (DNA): TGTGCCAGCAGCCCAACAGGGGTCGGCTACACCTTC.